This record looks at one TCR beta chain sequence and its context. Antigen: not known. Using immunoSEQ multiplex PCR, the repertoire was profiled, and TCRdb retains in-frame clones only, with some absent. This table holds roughly 120,000 clones, about 88% found once. V lost 0 bases, J lost 3 bases, and 12 bases lay in between. Germline CDR1 is LNHDA and CDR2 is SQIVND (reference sequence). The CDR3 totals 15 residues. These data are taken from a study of T cell responses to AZD1222 COVID-19 vaccine. Overall study findings and caveats: Mapped onto spike, vaccine-associated CD4 TCRs spanned it and were dominant at 160-218 and 743-854. Of spike-specific TCRs, nearly half reportedly target regions left unmutated in variants. There were repertoire samples only from the period after the peak T cell response. Clonal diversity was possibly underestimated; the donors were predominantly white British and more often female.

The chain combines TRBV19 with TRBJ2-7, with D possibly TRBD2 on 6 matching bases. This sample comprised peripheral blood, obtained on day 0 of AZD1222 vaccination. The sequence was obtained from an adult in good health. The CDR3 nucleotides read TGTGCCAGTAGTATAGATCGTGCGGGACTCTACGAGCAGTACGTC. Protein product: CASSIDRAGLYEQYV.